The sequence of this T cell receptor (beta chain) was determined in a study of T cell repertoires in cytomegalovirus infection. Across the study: Both recently identified HLA-C-restricted and well-studied HLA-B-restricted CMV epitopes were used in the study.

Germline V gene data show CDR1 as SGHVS and CDR2 as FQNEAQ. The germline V and J ends were trimmed by 0 bases and 3 bases, with 1 base remaining between them. The CDR3 consists of 12 residues. As for this clonotype: Its target is unknown.

Study-level findings and limits: Predominance within the ex vivo response was attributable to HLA-C-restricted CMV-specific TCR beta clonotypes.

TCRdb reprocessed the reads via MiXCR and lists one record per CDR3 protein. The sample yields tens of thousands of distinct CDR3 sequences, 20% seen once. This chain joins TRBV7-8 and TRBJ2-3; D is ambiguous. Sample: CD8+ T cells from cultured PBMCs, taken from culture after CMV antigen stimulation. The sequence came from a human donor in good health (CMV status not recorded). Some clones in this sample may be carry-over from other donors' samples. CDR3 in DNA: TGTGCCAGCAGCTTAGCGACAGATACGCAGTATTTT. The encoded protein is CASSLATDTQYF.